The entry below gives a single TCR beta chain sequence along with its context. The data stem from a study of T cells after yellow fever vaccination. Germline V gene sequence: CDR1 SGHTA, CDR2 FQGNSA. With V trimmed by 3 bases and J by 5 bases, 5 bases remained unmatched. This CDR3 spans 16 amino acids. Generation of TCR cDNA used 5'RACE template switching (which added a universal primer site and UMIs). TCRdb ran MiXCR on the 5' RACE reads and lists one entry per CDR3 protein. Of hundreds of thousands of distinct CDR3 sequences listed, just over 20% are singletons. The source of this sequence is a man younger than 35 who received the YFV17D yellow fever vaccine. The chain recombines TRBV7-2 with TRBJ2-5, with 14 bases identical to TRBD2. Sample: PBMCs, taken roughly 20 days after the first yellow fever vaccination. CDR3 DNA: TGTGCCAGCAGCTTGAAGGGACTAGCGGGGGTCGAGACCCAGTACTTC. Residues: CASSLKGLAGVETQYF.